This record concerns one TCR beta chain sequence. What it recognizes is unknown. The data were taken from a study of radiotherapy plus CTLA-4 blockade in lung cancer. Study-level points and caveats: Dynamics of early blood T cell clones, together with interferon-beta, were reportedly the best predictors of response. In blood, after radiotherapy plus ipilimumab, tumor-derived TCR clones expanded.

Measured with immunoSEQ multiplex PCR; TCRdb has only the in-frame clones, and not every one. In the table there are about 73,000 clones, roughly 84% of which are singletons. The CDR3 length is 17 residues. V shed 3 bases and J 6 bases; nucleotides not matched to a gene: 10. Looked up from germline, CDR1 is MGHDK and CDR2 is SYGVNS. This TCR derives from a human donor with non-small cell lung cancer that progressed on radiotherapy plus ipilimumab. The gene calls are TRBV25-1 and TRBJ2-3; 12 bases are shared with TRBD2. The sample here was peripheral blood, taken from a patient treated with radiotherapy plus ipilimumab. CDR3: CASSDRRLAGVGDTQYF. In nucleotides, the CDR3 is TGTGCCAGCAGTGACCGACGACTAGCGGGAGTGGGCGATACGCAGTATTTT.